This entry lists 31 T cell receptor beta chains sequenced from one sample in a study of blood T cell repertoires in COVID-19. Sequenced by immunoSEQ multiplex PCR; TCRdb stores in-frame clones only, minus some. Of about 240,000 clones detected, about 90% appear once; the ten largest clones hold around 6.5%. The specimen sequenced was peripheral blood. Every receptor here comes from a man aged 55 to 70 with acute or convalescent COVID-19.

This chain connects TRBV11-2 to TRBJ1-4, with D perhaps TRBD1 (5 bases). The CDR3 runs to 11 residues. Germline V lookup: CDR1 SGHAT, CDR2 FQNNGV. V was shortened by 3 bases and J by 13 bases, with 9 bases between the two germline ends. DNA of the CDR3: TGTGCCAGCAGCTTGGGGGGACCACTGTTTTTT. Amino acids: CASSLGGPLFF.

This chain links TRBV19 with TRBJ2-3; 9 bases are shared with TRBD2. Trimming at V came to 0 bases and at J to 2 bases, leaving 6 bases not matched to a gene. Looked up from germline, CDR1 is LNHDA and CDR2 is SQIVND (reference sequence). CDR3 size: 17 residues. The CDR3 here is CASSIEVSGGNTDTQYF. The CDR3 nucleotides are TGTGCCAGTAGTATAGAGGTTAGCGGGGGTAACACAGATACGCAGTATTTT.

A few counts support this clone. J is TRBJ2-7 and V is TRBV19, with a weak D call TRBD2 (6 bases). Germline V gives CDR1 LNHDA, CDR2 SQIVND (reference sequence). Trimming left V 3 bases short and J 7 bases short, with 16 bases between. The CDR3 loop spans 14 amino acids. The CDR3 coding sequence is TGTGCCAGTAGTATTGCGGGACCCTATGGAGAGCAGTACTTC. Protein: CASSIAGPYGEQYF.

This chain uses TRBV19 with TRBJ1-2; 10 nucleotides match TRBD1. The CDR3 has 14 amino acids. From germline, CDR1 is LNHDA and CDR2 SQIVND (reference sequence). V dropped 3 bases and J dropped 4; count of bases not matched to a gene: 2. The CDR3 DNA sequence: TGTGCCAGTAGTATCTGGACAGGGGGCTATGGCTACACCTTC. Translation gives CASSIWTGGYGYTF.

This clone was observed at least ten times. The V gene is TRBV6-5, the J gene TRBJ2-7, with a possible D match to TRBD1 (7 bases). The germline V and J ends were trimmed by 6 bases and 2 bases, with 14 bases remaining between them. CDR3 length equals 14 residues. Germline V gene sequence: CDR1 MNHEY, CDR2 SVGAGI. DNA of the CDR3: TGTGCCAGCAGGCGGGACAGAACGGCCTACGAGCAGTACTTC. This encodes CASRRDRTAYEQYF.

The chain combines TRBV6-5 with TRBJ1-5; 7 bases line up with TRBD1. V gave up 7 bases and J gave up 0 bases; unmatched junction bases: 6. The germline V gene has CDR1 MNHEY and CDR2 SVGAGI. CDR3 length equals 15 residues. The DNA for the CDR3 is TGTGCCAGCATCCTCAGGGGGAATAGCAATCAGCCCCAGCATTTT. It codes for CASILRGNSNQPQHF.

For the CDR3, the DNA is TGTGCCAGCAGCCAAGGGATAGGGAGGGAGGCTTTCTTT. As protein: CASSQGIGREAFF. The chain couples TRBV14 to TRBJ1-1; D unresolved. The CDR3 runs 13 residues. With 1 base removed from V and 11 bases from J, the gap between germline ends came to 14 bases. CDR1 and CDR2 from the germline V gene are SGHDN and FVKESK. The whole variable domain, remainder taken from reference TRBV14 and TRBJ1-1, is EAGVTQFPSHSVIEKGQTVTLRCDPISGHDNLYWYRRVMGKEIKFLLHFVKESKQDESGMPNNRFLAERTGGTYSTLKVQPAELEDSGVYFCASSQGIGREAFFGQGTRLTVV.

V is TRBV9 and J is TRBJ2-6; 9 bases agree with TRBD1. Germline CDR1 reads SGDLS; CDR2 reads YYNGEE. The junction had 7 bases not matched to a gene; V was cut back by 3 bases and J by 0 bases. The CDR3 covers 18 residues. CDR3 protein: CASSETTGGISGANVLTF. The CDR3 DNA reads TGTGCCAGCAGCGAGACGACAGGGGGAATCTCTGGGGCCAACGTCCTGACTTTC.

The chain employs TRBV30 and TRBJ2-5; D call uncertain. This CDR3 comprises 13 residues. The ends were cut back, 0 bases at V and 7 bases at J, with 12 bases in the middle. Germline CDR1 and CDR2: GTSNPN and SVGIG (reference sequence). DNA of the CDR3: TGTGCCTGGAGTGTCACTCCTACGGGGACCCAGTACTTC. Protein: CAWSVTPTGTQYF.

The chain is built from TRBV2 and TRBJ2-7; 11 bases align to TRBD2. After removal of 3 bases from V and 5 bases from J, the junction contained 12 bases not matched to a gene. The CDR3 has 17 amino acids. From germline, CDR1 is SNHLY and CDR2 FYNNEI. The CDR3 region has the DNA TGTGCCAGCAGTGAGGGAGTGACTAGCGGGGAACCCCACGAGCAGTACTTC. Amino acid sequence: CASSEGVTSGEPHEQYF. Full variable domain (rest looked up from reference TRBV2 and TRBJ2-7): EPEVTQTPSHQVTQMGQEVILRCVPISNHLYFYWYRQILGQKVEFLVSFYNNEISEKSEIFDDQFSVERPDGSNFTLKIRSTKLEDSAMYFCASSEGVTSGEPHEQYFGPGTRLTVT.

The CDR3 nucleotides are TGTGCCAGCAGCTCTCTAGCGGGAGGGGCGGAGACCCAGTACTTC. Protein sequence: CASSSLAGGAETQYF. This chain connects TRBV7-2 to TRBJ2-5; the match to TRBD2 covers 12 bases. Trimming removed 4 bases from V and 5 bases from J; junction bases left unmatched: 5. The CDR3 totals 15 residues. Germline V gives CDR1 SGHTA, CDR2 FQGNSA.

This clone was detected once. The CDR3 loop is CASTRLGLEQETQYF. In DNA form, the CDR3 reads TGTGCCAGCACCCGGTTGGGACTAGAACAAGAGACCCAGTACTTC. V usage is TRBV2 and J usage is TRBJ2-5, with 8 bases lining up with TRBD2. Germline assignment: CDR1 SNHLY and CDR2 FYNNEI. This CDR3 spans 15 amino acids. V dropped 7 bases and J dropped 2; count of bases not matched to a gene: 9.

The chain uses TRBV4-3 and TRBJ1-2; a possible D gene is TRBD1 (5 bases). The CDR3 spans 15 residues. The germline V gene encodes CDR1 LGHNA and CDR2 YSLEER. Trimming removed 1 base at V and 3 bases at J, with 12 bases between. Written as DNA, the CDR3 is TGCGCCAGCAGCCAAGGGGGAACAGGAGACTATGGCTACACCTTC. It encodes CASSQGGTGDYGYTF.

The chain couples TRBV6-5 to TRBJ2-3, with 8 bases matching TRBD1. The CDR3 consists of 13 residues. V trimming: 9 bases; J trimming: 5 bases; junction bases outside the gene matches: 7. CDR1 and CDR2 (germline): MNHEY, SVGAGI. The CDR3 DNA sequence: TGTGCCAGTGGGCAGGGGGCGCGAGATACGCAGTATTTT. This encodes CASGQGARDTQYF.

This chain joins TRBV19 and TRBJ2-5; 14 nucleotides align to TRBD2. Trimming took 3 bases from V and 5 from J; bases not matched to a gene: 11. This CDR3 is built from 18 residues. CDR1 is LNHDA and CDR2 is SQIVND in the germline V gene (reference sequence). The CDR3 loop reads CASSMGLAGALGGETQYF. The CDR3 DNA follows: TGTGCCAGTAGTATGGGACTAGCGGGAGCTTTAGGTGGGGAGACCCAGTACTTC.

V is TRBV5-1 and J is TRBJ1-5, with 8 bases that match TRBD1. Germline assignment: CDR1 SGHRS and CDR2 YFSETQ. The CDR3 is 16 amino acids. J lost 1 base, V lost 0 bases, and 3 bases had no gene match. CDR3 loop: CASSLGTGMSNQPQHF. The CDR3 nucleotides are TGCGCCAGCAGCTTGGGGACAGGGATGAGCAATCAGCCCCAGCATTTT.

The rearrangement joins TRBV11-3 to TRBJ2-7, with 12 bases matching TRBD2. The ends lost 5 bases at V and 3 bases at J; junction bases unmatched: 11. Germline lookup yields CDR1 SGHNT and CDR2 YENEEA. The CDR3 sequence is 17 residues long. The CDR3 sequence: CASSLNSRTSGIYEQYF. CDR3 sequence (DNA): TGTGCCAGCAGCCTTAATTCCAGGACTAGCGGGATCTACGAGCAGTACTTC.

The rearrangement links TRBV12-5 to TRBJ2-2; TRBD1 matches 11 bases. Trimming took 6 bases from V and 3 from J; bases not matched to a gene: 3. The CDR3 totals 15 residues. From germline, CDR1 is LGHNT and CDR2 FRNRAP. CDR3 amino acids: CASGRTGGYTGELFF. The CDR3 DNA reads TGTGCTAGTGGCCGGACAGGGGGCTACACCGGGGAGCTGTTTTTT.

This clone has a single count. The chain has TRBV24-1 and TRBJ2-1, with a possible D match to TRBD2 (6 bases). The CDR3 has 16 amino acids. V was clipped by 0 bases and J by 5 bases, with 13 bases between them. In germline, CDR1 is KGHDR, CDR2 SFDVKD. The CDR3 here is CATSDLNLASDNEQFF. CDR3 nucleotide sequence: TGTGCCACCAGTGATTTGAACCTAGCGTCGGACAATGAGCAGTTCTTC.

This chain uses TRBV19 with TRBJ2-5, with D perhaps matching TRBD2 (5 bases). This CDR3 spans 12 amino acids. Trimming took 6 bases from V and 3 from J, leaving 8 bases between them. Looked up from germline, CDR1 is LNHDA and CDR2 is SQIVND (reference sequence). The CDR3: CASSIGEETQYF. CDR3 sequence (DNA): TGTGCCAGTAGCATCGGGGAAGAGACCCAGTACTTC.

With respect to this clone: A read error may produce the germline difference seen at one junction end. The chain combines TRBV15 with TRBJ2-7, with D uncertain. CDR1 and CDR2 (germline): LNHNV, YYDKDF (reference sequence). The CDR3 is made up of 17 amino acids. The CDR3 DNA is TGTGCCACCAGCAGAGATCAATCTTACCTACCATCCTACGAACAGTACTTC. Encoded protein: CATSRDQSYLPSYEQYF.

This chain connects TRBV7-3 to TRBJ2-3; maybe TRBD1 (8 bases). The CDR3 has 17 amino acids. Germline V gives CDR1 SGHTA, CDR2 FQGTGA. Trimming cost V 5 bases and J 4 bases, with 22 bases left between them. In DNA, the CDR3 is TGTGCCAGCAGCCCCAACAGGGGGGGCCTTCTAGCAGATACGCAGTATTTT. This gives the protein CASSPNRGGLLADTQYF. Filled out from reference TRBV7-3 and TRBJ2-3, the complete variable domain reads GAGVSQTPSNKVTEKGKYVELRCDPISGHTALYWYRQSLGQGPEFLIYFQGTGAADDSGLPNDRFFAVRPEGSVSTLKIQRTERGDSAVYLCASSPNRGGLLADTQYFGPGTRLTVL.

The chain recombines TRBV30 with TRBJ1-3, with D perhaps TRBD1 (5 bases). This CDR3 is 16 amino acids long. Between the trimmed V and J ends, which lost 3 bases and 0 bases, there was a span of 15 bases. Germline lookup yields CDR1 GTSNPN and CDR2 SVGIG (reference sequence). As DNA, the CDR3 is TGTGCCTGGAGAGGAGGGACGACCTCCTCTGGAAACACCATATATTTT. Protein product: CAWRGGTTSSGNTIYF.

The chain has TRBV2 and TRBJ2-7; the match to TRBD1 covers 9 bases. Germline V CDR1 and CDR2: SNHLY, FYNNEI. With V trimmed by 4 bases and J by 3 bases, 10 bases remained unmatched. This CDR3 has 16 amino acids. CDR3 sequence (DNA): TGTGCCAGCAGTGTAACACCCGGGACAGGGATCTACGAGCAGTACTTC. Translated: CASSVTPGTGIYEQYF.

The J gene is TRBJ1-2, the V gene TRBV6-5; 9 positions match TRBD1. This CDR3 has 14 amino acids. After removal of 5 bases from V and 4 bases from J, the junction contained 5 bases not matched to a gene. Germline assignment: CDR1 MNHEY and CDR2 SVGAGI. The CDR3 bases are TGTGCCAGCAGTCAAACAGGGGGCATCTATGGCTACACCTTC. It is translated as CASSQTGGIYGYTF.

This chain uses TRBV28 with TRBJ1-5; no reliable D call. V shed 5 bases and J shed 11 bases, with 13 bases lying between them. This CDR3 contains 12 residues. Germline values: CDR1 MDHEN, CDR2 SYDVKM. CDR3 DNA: TGTGCCAGCAGTGCCGAACCTATGGCCCAGCATTTT. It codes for CASSAEPMAQHF. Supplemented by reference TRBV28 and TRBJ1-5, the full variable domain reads DVKVTQSSRYLVKRTGEKVFLECVQDMDHENMFWYRQDPGLGLRLIYFSYDVKMKEKGDIPEGYSVSREKKERFSLILESASTNQTSMYLCASSAEPMAQHFGDGTRLSIL.

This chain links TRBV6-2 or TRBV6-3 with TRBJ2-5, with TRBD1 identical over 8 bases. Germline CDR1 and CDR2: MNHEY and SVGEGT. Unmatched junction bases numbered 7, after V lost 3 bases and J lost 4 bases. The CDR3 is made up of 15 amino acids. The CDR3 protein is CASSYDGQGGETQYF. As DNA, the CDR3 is TGTGCCAGCAGTTATGATGGACAGGGCGGAGAGACCCAGTACTTC.

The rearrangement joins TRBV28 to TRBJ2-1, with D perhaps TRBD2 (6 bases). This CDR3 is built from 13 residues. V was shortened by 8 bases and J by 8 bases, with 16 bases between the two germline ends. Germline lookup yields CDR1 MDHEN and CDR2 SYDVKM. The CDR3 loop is CASEQPWGDEQFF. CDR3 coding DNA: TGTGCCAGCGAACAGCCTTGGGGGGATGAGCAGTTCTTC.

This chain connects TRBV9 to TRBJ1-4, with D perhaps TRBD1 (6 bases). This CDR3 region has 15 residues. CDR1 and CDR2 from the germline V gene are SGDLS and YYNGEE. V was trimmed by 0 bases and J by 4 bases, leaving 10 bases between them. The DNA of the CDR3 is TGTGCCAGCAGCGTAGGCGGACAGATTAATGAAAAACTGTTTTTT. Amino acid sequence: CASSVGGQINEKLFF.

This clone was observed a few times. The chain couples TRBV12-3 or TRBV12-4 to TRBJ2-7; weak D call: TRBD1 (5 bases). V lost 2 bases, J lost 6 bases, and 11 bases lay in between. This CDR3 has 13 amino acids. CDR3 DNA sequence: TGTGCCAGCAGTTTAATCTATAGGGGCGAGCAGTACTTC. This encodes CASSLIYRGEQYF.

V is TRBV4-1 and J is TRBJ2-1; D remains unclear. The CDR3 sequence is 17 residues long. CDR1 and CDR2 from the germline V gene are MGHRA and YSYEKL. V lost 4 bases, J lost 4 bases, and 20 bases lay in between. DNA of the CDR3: TGCGCCAGCAGCCGTACGTTTGCCGTAGAGGTTTACAATGAGCAGTTCTTC. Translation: CASSRTFAVEVYNEQFF.